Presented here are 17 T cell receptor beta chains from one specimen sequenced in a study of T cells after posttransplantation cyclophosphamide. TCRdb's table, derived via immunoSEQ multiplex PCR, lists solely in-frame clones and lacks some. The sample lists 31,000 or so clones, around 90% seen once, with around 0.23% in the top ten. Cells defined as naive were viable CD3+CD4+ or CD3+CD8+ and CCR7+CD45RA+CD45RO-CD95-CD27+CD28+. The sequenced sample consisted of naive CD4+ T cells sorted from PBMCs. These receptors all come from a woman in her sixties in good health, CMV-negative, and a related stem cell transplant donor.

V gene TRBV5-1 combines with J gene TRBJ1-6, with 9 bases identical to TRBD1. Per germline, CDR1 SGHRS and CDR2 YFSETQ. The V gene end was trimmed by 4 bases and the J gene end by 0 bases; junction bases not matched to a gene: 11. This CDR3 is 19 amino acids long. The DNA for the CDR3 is TGCGCCAGCAGCCCTTCCGGGACAGGGATGAGCTCCTATAATTCACCCCTCCACTTT. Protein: CASSPSGTGMSSYNSPLHF.

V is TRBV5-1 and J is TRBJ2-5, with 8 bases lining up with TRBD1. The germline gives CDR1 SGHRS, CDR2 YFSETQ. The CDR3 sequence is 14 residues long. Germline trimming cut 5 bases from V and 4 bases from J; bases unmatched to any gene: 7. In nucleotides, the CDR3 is TGCGCCAGCAGGGCCGGGACAGGAATAGAGACCCAGTACTTC. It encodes CASRAGTGIETQYF. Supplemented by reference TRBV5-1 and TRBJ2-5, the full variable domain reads KAGVTQTPRYLIKTRGQQVTLSCSPISGHRSVSWYQQTPGQGLQFLFEYFSETQRNKGNFPGRFSGRQFSNSRSEMNVSTLELGDSALYLCASRAGTGIETQYFGPGTRLLVL.

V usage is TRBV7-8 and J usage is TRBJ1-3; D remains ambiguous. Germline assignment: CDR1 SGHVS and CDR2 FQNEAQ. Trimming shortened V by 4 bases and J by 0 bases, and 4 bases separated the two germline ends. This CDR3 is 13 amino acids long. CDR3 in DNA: TGTGCCAGCAGCTCGGGCTCTGGAAACACCATATATTTT. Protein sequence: CASSSGSGNTIYF.

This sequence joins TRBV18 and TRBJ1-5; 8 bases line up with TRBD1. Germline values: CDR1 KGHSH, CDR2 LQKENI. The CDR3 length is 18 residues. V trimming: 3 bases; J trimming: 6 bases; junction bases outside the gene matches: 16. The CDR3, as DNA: TGTGCCAGCTCACCCGGGCCGTGGACAGGGACCGGGGGTCAGCCCCAGCATTTT. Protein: CASSPGPWTGTGGQPQHF.

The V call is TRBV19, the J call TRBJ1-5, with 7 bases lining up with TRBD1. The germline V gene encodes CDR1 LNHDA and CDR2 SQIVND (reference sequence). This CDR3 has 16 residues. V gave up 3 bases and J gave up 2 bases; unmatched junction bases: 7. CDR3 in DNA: TGTGCCAGTAGTATCGAGGGGGCTGAACGCAATCAGCCCCAGCATTTT. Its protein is CASSIEGAERNQPQHF.

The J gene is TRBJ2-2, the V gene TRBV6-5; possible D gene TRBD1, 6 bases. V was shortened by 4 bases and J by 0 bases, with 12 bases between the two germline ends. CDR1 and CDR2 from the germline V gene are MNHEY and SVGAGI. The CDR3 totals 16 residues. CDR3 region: CASSSPRTANTGELFF. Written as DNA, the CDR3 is TGTGCCAGCAGTTCCCCCCGGACAGCGAACACCGGGGAGCTGTTTTTT.

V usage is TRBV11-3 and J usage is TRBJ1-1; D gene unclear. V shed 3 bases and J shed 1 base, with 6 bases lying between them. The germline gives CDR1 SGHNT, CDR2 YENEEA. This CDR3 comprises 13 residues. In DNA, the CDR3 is TGTGCCAGCAGCTTGGGAGAGAACACTGAAGCTTTCTTT. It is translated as CASSLGENTEAFF. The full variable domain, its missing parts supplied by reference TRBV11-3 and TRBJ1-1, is EAGVVQSPRYKIIEKKQPVAFWCNPISGHNTLYWYLQNLGQGPELLIRYENEEAVDDSQLPKDRFSAERLKGVDSTLKIQPAELGDSAVYLCASSLGENTEAFFGQGTRLTVV.

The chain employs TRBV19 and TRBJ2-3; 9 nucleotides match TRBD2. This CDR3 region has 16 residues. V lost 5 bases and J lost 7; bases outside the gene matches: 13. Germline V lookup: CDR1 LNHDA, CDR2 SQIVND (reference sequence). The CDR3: CASSPGSGGLRNTQYF. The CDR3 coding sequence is TGTGCCAGTAGTCCCGGTAGCGGGGGCCTGAGGAATACGCAGTATTTT.

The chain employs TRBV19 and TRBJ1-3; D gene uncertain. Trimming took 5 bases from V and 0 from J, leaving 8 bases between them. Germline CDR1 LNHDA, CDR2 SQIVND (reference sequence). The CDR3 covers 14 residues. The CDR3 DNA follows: TGTGCCAGTAGTGCGACATTCTCTGGAAACACCATATATTTT. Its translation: CASSATFSGNTIYF.

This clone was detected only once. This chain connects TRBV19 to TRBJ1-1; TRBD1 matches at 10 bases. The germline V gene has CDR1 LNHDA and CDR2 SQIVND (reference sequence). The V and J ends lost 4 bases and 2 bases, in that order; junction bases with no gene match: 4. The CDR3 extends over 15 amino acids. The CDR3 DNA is TGTGCCAGTAGTAGGGACAGGGGACCTAACACTGAAGCTTTCTTT. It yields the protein CASSRDRGPNTEAFF.

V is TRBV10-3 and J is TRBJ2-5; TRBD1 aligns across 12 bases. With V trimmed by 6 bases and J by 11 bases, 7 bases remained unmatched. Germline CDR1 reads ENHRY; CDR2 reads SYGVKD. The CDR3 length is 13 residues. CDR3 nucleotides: TGTGCCATCAGCCCCGGGACAGGGGGCGATCAGTACTTC. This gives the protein CAISPGTGGDQYF.

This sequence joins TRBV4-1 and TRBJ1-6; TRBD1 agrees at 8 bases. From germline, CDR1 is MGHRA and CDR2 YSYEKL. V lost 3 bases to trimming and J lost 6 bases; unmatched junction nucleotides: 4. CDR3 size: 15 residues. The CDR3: CASSQPTGANSPLHF. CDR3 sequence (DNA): TGCGCCAGCAGCCAGCCGACAGGGGCTAATTCACCCCTCCACTTT.

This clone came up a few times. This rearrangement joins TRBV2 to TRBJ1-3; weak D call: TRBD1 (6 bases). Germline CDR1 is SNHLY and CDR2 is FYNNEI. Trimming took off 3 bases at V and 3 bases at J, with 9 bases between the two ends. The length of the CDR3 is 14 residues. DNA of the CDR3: TGTGCCAGCAGTGAGGTACAGGGTGGAAACACCATATATTTT. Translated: CASSEVQGGNTIYF.

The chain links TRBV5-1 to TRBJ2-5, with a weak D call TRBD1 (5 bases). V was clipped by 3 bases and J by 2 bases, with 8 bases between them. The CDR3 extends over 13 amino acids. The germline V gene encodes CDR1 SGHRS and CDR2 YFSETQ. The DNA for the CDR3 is TGCGCCAGCAGCTGGAGACAGCAAGAGACCCAGTACTTC. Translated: CASSWRQQETQYF.

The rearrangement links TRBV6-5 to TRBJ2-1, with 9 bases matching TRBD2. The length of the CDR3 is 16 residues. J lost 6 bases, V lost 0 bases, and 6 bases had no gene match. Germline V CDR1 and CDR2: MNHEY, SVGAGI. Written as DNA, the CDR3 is TGTGCCAGCAGTTACTCTAGCGGGAGCTACCCCAATGAGCAGTTCTTC. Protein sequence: CASSYSSGSYPNEQFF.

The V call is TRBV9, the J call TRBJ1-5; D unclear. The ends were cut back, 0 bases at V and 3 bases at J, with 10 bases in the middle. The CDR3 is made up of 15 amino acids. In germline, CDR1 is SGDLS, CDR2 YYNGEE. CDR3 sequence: CASSVGSVSNQPQHF. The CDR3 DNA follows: TGTGCCAGCAGCGTAGGTTCGGTTTCCAATCAGCCCCAGCATTTT.

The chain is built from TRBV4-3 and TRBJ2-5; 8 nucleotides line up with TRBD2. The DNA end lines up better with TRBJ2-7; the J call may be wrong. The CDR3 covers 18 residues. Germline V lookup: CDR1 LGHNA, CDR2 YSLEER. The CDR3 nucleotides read TGCGCCAGCAGCCAAACATTCCCGGGGGGGACGGGGAGATACGAGCAGTACTTC. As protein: CASSQTFPGGTGRYEQYF.